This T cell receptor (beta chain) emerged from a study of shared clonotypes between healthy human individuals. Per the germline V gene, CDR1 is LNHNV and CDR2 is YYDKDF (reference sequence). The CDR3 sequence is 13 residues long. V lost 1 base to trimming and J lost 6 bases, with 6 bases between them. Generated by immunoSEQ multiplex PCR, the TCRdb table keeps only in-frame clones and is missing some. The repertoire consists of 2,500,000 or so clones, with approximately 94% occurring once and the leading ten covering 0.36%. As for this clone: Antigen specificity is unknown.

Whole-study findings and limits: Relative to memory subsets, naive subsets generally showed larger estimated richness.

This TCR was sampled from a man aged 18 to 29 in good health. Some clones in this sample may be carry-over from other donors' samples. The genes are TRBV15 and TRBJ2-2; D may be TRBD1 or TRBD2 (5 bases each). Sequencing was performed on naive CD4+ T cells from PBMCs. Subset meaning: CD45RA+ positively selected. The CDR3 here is CATSRVGAGELFF. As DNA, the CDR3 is TGTGCCACCAGCAGAGTGGGGGCCGGGGAGCTGTTTTTT.